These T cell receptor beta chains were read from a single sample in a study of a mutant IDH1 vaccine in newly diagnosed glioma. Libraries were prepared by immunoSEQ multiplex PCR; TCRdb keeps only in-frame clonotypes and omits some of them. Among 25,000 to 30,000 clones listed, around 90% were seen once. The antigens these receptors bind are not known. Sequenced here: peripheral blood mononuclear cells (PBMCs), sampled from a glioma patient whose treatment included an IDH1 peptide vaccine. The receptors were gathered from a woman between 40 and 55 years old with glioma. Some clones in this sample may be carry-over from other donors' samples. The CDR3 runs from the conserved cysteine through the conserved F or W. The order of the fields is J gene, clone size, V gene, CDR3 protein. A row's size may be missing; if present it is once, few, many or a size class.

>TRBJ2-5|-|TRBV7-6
CASSIRRDYQETQYF
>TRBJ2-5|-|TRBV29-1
CPQETQYF
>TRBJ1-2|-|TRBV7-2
CASSLGTDSSPHLYGYTF
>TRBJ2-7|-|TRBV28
CASSSGTSGTSYEQYF
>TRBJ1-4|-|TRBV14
CASSQDWGGGRNEKLFF
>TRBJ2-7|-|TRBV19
CASSPSPGGGEQYF
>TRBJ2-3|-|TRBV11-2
CASSHGGRHTDTQYF
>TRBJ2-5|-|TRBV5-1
CASSSQPGLQETQYF
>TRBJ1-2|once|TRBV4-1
CASSQEAMDRYDGYTF
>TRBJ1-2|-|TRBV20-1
CSARFDLGYTF
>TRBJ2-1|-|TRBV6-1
CASSESRVGEQFF
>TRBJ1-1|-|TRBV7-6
CASRDGMGSEAFF
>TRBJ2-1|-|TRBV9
CASSGGASGSSSYNEQFF
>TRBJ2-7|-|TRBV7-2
CASSPARGRYEQYF
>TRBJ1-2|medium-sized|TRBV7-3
CASSSTGEDGYTF
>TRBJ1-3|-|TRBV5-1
CASSSDIGSGNTIYF
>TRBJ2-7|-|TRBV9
CASSPRTGADYEQYF
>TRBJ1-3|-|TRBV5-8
CASSSPGNTIYF
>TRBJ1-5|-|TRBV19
CASKWQGKSNQPQHF
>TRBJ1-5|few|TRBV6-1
CASTDRGHQPQHF
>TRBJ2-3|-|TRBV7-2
CASKIAGGTDTQYF
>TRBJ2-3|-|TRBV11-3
CASSLVWGGTDTQYF
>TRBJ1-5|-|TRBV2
CASHREHQPQHF
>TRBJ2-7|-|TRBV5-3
CARSTIRREQYF
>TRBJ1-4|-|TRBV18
CASSRAGINEKLFF
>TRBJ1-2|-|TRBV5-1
CASSLGNYGYTF
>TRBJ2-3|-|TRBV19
CASNSVSDTQYF
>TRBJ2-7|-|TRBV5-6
CASTPPDSYEQYF
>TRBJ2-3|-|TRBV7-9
CASSSLWGDTQYF
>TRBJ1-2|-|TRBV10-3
CAISESRATGWLPGYTF
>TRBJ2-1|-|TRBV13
CASSLGSREQFF
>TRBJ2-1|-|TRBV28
CASSLLTLRDRGGEQFF
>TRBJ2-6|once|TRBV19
CASKTRAGVSGANVLTF
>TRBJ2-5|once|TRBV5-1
CASSLRPLGPQETQYF
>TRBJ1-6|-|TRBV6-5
CASSRDRDSPLHF
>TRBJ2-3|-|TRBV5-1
CASSLVGTDTQYF
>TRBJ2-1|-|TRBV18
CASSPLALAGGHNEQFF
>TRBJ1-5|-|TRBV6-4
CASADDENQPQHF
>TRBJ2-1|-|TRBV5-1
CASSLAGTIYNEQFF
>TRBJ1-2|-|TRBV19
CASSMQNYGYTF
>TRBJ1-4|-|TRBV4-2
CASSQDAIKKLFF
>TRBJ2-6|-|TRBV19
CAKIGTAFHPGANVLTF
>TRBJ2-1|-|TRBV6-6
CASSPSGESYNEQFF
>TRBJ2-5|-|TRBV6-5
CASSYSQQETQYF
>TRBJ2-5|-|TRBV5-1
CASSLGDRYQETQYF
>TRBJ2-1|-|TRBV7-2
CASSLTPHYNEQFF
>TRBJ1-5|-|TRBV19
CASRKEPGQGYQPQHF
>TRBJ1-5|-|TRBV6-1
CASSEEGQGKF
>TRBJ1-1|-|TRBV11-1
CASSLAAWATNTEAFF